Given below is one T cell receptor (beta chain) in context. This entry comes from a study of cytomegalovirus exposure and HLA in healthy donors. V trimming: 2 bases; J trimming: 4 bases; junction bases outside the gene matches: 4. CDR3 length: 14 amino acids. CDR1 and CDR2 (germline): SGHRS, YFSETQ. PCR amplification relied on 60 Vbeta primers (plus 13 Jbeta primers). Data came from immunoSEQ multiplex PCR; TCRdb stores just in-frame clones and leaves some out. Its table records about 170,000 clones. The TCR originated in a woman aged 55 to 70 in good health and CMV-seronegative. The chain couples TRBV5-1 to TRBJ2-7, with TRBD1 identical over 9 bases. Sequences were obtained from PBMCs. CDR3 protein: CASSFGTGTYEQYF. The CDR3, as DNA: TGCGCCAGCAGCTTTGGGACAGGGACTTACGAGCAGTACTTC.